This TCR beta chain stems from a study of shared clonotypes between healthy human individuals. Study-wide findings and caveats: The sharing of around 5% of naive CD4 clonotypes was seen across a handful of donors. Researchers found naive subsets generally carried larger estimated richness than memory subsets. The sole specimen, blood, was sampled, and tissue repertoires likely differ.

Points on this clone: Antigen specificity is unknown. The same CDR3 can be traced to other DNA sequences in this sample.

Caucasian adults living in Nashville, Tennessee, provided all samples. V lost 1 base and J 1 base, leaving 4 bases between the germline ends. CDR1 and CDR2 from the germline V gene are KGHSH and LQKENI. The CDR3 is made up of 13 amino acids. Some clones are missing from TCRdb's copy, which holds only in-frame ones; the method was immunoSEQ multiplex PCR. This table holds 1.6 million or so clones, about 96% found once. The gene calls are TRBV18 and TRBJ2-5; unclear D gene. This TCR derives from a man aged 25 to 40 in good health. Sequenced material: naive CD4+ T cells sorted from blood. Subset specified: CD45RA+ positively selected. Written as DNA, the CDR3 is TGTGCCAGCTCACCACGCAGCCAAGAGACCCAGTACTTC. Translation: CASSPRSQETQYF.